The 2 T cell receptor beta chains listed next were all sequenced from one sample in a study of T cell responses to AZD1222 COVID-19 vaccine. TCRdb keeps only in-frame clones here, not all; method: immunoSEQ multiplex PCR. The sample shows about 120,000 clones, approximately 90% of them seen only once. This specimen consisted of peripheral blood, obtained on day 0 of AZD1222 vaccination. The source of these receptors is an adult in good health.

The CDR3 DNA sequence: TGTGCCAGCAGTGAAACACGGGTCAGTCAAGAGACCCAGTACTTC. Its translation: CASSETRVSQETQYF. The chain is built from TRBV2 and TRBJ2-5; D remains ambiguous. The V end lost 2 bases, the J end lost 2 bases, and 12 bases lay between the germline ends. The CDR3 covers 15 residues. CDR1 and CDR2 (germline): SNHLY, FYNNEI.

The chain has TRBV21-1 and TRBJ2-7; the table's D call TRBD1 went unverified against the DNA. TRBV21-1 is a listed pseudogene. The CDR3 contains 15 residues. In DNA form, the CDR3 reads TGTGCCAGCAAGGGTTGGCGACCGACAGCCTACGAGCAGTACTTC. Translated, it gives CASKGWRPTAYEQYF.